This T cell receptor (beta chain) derives from a study of T-cell reconstitution after alpha-beta-depleted transplantation in children. The TCRbeta library incorporated unique molecular identifiers. Using its own MiXCR run on the PCR reads, TCRdb lists one record per CDR3 protein. The sample contains a few hundred thousand distinct CDR3 sequences, 11% of which appear only once. The CDR3 runs to 17 residues. Germline loops: CDR1 LGHNA, CDR2 YNFKEQ. The ends lost 0 bases at V and 5 bases at J; junction bases unmatched: 9. The input for sequencing was PBMCs from the stem cell graft donor, taken from the stem cell graft. This clonotype originated in a human donor who donated a stem cell graft to a child with acute myeloid leukemia. The chain uses TRBV4-2 and TRBJ2-2; TRBD2 matches at 7 bases. As DNA, the CDR3 is TGTGCCAGCAGCCAAGATAGTTTGGGTAGCGGGACCGGGGAGCTGTTTTTT. Translated, it gives CASSQDSLGSGTGELFF.